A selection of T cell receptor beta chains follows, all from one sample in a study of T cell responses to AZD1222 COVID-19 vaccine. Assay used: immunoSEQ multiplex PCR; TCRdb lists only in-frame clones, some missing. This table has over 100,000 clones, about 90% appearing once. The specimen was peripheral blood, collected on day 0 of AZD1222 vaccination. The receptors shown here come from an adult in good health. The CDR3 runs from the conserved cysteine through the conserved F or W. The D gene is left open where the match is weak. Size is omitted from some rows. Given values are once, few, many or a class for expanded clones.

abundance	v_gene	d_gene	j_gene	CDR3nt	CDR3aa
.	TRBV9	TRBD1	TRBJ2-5	TGTGCCAGCAGCGCCATGGACAGGGTGGATCCTGTGTACTTC	CASSAMDRVDPVYF
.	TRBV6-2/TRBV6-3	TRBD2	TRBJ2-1	TGTGCCAGCAGTTCTCTCCCCGGACTAGCGGGAGGTTACAATGAGCAGTTCTTC	CASSSLPGLAGGYNEQFF
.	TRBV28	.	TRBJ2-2	TGTGCCAGCAGTTTATCTGGGGAGCTGTTTTTT	CASSLSGELFF
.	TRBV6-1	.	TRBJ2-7	TGTGCCAGCAGTGAAGAAGGGGACGAGCAGTACTTC	CASSEEGDEQYF
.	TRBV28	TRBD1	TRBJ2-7	TGTGCCAGCAGTCTGCCGGGACAGGTGATATACGAGCAGTACTTC	CASSLPGQVIYEQYF
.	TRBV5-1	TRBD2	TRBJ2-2	TGCGCCAGCAGCTCTAGCGGGGGGGCCGACACCGGGGAGCTGTTTTTT	CASSSSGGADTGELFF
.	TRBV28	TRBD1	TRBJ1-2	TGTGCCAGCAGTCGCCCGACAGGGTCACAAGGCTACACCTTC	CASSRPTGSQGYTF
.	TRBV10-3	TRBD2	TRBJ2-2	TGTGCCATCAGTGCCACGGGGAGGGGCTCGAACACCGGGGAGCTGTTTTTT	CAISATGRGSNTGELFF
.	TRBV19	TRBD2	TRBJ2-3	TGTGCCAGTAGTATCAGGCGGGGGGCCGAAGATACGCAGTATTTT	CASSIRRGAEDTQYF
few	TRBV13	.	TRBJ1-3	TGTGCCAGCAGCTTATTAAGAGGGGCAGGGCTCCCCTCTGGAAACACCATATATTTT	CASSLLRGAGLPSGNTIYF
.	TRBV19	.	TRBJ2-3	TGTGCCAGTAGTATAGGACATACTAGAGATACGCAGTATTTT	CASSIGHTRDTQYF
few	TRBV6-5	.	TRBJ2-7	TGTGCCGCTTCTAGGCAGAATTCCTACGAGCAGTACTTC	CAASRQNSYEQYF
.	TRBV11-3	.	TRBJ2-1	TGTGCCAGCAGCAATCACCAGGGTTCCTACAATGAGCAGTTCTTC	CASSNHQGSYNEQFF
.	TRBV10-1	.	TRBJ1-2	TGCGCCAGCCCCCTCGGGGGGAGATATGGCTACACCTTC	CASPLGGRYGYTF
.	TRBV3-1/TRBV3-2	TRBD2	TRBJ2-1	TGTGCCAGCAGCCGGTCGGGGGGGACCTACAATGAGCAGTTCTTC	CASSRSGGTYNEQFF
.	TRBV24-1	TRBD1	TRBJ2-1	TGTGCCACCAGTGATTTGTTACAGGGGAGCGATGAGCAGTTCTTC	CATSDLLQGSDEQFF
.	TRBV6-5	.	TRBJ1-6	TGTGCCAGCAGTTACACTTTTGATGGGGATTCACCCCTCCACTTT	CASSYTFDGDSPLHF
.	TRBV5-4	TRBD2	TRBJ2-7	TGTGCCAGCAGACCTCGGGCGGGGGACCCCTACGAGCAGTACTTC	CASRPRAGDPYEQYF
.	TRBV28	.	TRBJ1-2	TGTGCCAGCAGTTTCCCTTTCGGACAAGGCTATGGCTACACCTTC	CASSFPFGQGYGYTF
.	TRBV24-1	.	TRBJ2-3	TGTGCCACCAGTGATTCTCAACCGGGACACCGAGAGGGGGATACGCAGTATTTT	CATSDSQPGHREGDTQYF
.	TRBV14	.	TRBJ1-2	TGTGCCAGCACCTTAAAGCTTCTCCAGGGAACTAACTATGGCTACACCTTC	CASTLKLLQGTNYGYTF
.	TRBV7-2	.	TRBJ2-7	TGTGCCAGCAGCTTAGCGGCTTCTAGCTCCTACGAGCAGTACTTC	CASSLAASSSYEQYF
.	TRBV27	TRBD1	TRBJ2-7	TGTGCCAGCAGTTTTATTCCCCCGGACAGGGCCGAAGAGCAGTACTTC	CASSFIPPDRAEEQYF
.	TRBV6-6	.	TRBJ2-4	TGTGCCAGCAGGATGGACGAGGCCAAAAACATTCAGTACTTC	CASRMDEAKNIQYF
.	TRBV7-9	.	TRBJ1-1	TGTGCCAGCACCTTGCGGGCTGGGAACACTGAAGCTTTCTTT	CASTLRAGNTEAFF
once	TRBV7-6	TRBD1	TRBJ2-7	TGTGCCAGCAGCTTAGCGCGGGCAGGGGGATCCTACGAGCAGTACTTC	CASSLARAGGSYEQYF
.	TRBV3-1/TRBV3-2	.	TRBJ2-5	TGTGCCAGCAGCCAAGGAGGAGGCACCCTGTACCAAGAGACCCAGTACTTC	CASSQGGGTLYQETQYF
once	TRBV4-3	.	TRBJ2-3	TGCGCCAGCAGCCAAGTTTCTAGCGTTAAGGGTACGCAGTATTTT	CASSQVSSVKGTQYF
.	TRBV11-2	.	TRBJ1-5	TGTGCCAGCAGCTTATCCGAGCATCAGCCCCAGCATTTT	CASSLSEHQPQHF
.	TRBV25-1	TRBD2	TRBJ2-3	TGTGCCAGCAGTGATGGGACTAGCGGGAGCACAGATACGCAGTATTTT	CASSDGTSGSTDTQYF
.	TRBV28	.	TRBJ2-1	TGTGCCAGCATCCACGGGGGAACCTACAATGAGCAGTTCTTC	CASIHGGTYNEQFF
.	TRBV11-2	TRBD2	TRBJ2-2	TGTGCCAGCAGCTCAAGGGGACTAGCGATTACCGGGGAGCTGTTTTTT	CASSSRGLAITGELFF
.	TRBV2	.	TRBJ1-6	TGTGCCACCCAGGCAGGAAGGAATTCACCCCTCCACTTT	CATQAGRNSPLHF
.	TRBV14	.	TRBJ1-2	TGTGCCAGCAGCGAGCCAGCTAACTATGGCTACACCTTC	CASSEPANYGYTF
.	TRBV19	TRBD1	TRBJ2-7	TGTGCCAGGCCTGGACAGGGGGCGCTTTACGAGCAGTACTTC	CARPGQGALYEQYF
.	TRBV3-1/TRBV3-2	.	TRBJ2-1	TGTGCCAGCAGCGACACTCCTTACAATGAGCAGTTCTTC	CASSDTPYNEQFF
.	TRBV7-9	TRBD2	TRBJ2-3	TGTGCCAGCAGCTTAGCTAGGACTAGCACTGATACGCAGTATTTT	CASSLARTSTDTQYF
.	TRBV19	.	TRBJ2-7	TGTGCCAGTAGTATAAGGGGGGAGCACAGCTACGAGCAGTACTTC	CASSIRGEHSYEQYF
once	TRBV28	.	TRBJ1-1	TGTGCCAGCAGCACCTCCCCTCTACAGAAAATTGAAGCTTTCTTT	CASSTSPLQKIEAFF
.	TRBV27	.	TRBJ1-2	TGTGCCAGCAGTGCAGGGTCCCTCATCGGCTACACCTTC	CASSAGSLIGYTF
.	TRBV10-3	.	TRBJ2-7	TGTGCCATCAGTGAGCGGGGGCAGGACTCCTACGAGCAGTACTTC	CAISERGQDSYEQYF
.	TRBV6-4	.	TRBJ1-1	TGTGCCAGCAGTGACTCGAAGGGCACTGAAGCTTTCTTT	CASSDSKGTEAFF
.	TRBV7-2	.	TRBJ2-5	TGTGCCAGCAGCTTAGGCAGTCGGGAGACCCAGTACTTC	CASSLGSRETQYF
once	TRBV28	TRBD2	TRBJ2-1	TGTGCCAGCACTTGGGGATCTAGCGGGGGGGCCACGTACAATGAGCAGTTCTTC	CASTWGSSGGATYNEQFF
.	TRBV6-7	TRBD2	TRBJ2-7	TGTGCCAGCAGTTACTTCGTGGGAGGGCGGCATCACGAGCAGTACTTC	CASSYFVGGRHHEQYF
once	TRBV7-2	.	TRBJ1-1	TGTGCCAGCAGCTTTTTGCCGGGGATCTATGTGGGGGTTTTCACTGAAGCTTTCTTT	CASSFLPGIYVGVFTEAFF
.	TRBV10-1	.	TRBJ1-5	TGCGCCGGGCGGGCCATAAATCAGCCCCAGCATTTT	CAGRAINQPQHF
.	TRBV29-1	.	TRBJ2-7	TGCAGCGTTGGCTTAGCGGCCTCCAGCTACGAGCAGTACTTC	CSVGLAASSYEQYF
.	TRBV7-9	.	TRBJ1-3	TGTGCCAGCAGCTTAGCGTTGGGTACTGGAAACACCATATATTTT	CASSLALGTGNTIYF
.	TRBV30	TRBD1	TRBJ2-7	TGTGCCTGGAGTTTAAGCTATCCCGGGACAGCGATCTCCTACGAGCAGTACTTC	CAWSLSYPGTAISYEQYF
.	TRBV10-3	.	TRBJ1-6	TGTGCCATCAGTGAGTCGGGTAATTCACCCCTCCACTTT	CAISESGNSPLHF
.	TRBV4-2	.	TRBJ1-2	TGTGCCAGCAGCCAAACCCGACTCGCCCCCTATGGCTACACCTTC	CASSQTRLAPYGYTF
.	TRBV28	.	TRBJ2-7	TGTGCCAGCAGTTTTCTAACAGGGAAGGACGAGCAGTACTTC	CASSFLTGKDEQYF